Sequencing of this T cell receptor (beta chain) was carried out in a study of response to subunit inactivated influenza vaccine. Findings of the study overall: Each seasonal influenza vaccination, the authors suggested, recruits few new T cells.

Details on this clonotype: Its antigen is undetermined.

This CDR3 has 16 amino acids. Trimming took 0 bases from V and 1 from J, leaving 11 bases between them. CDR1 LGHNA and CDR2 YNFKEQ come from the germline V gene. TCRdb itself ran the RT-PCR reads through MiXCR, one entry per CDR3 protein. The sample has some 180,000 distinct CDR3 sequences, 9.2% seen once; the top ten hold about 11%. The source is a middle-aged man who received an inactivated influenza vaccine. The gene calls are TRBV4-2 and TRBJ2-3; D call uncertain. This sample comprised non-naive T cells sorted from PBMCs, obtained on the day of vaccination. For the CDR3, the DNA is TGTGCCAGCAGCCAAGAAGGGCAGTTTGGCACAGATACGCAGTATTTT. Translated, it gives CASSQEGQFGTDTQYF.